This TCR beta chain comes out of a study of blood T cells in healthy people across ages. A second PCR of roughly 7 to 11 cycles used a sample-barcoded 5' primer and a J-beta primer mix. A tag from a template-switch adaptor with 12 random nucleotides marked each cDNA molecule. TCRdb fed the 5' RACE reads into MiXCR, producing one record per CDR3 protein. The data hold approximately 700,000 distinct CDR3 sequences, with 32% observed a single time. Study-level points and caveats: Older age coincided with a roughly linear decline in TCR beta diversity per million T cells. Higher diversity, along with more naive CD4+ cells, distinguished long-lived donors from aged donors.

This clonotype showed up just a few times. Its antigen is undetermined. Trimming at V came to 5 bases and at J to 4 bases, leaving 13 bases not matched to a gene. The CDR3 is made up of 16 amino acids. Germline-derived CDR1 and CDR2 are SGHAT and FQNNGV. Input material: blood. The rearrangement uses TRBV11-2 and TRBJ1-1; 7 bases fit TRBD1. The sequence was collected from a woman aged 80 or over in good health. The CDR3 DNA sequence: TGTGCCAGCAGCCAAGGACAGGTTATCAGGGGCACTGAAGCTTTCTTT. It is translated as CASSQGQVIRGTEAFF. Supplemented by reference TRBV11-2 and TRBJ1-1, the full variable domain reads EAGVAQSPRYKIIEKRQSVAFWCNPISGHATLYWYQQILGQGPKLLIQFQNNGVVDDSQLPKDRFSAERLKGVDSTLKIQPAKLEDSAVYLCASSQGQVIRGTEAFFGQGTRLTVV.